Sequencing of this T cell receptor (beta chain) was carried out in a study of cytomegalovirus exposure and HLA in healthy donors. This PCR relied on a set of 60 Vbeta primers and 13 Jbeta primers. Sequencing used immunoSEQ multiplex PCR; TCRdb keeps in-frame clones, though not all of them. Counted here are approximately 280,000 clones, roughly 89% occurring once; the ten biggest clones make up around 2.1%. Concerning this clone: Antigen: not known.

There are 15 residues in the CDR3. CDR1 ENHRY and CDR2 SYGVKD come from the germline V gene. With V trimmed by 2 bases and J by 0 bases, 3 bases remained unmatched. General observations from the study: Testing in vitro showed three CMV-associated chains specific for CMV antigens. Per a prior analysis, the majority of TCR beta V segments were productive roughly 87% or roughly 30% of the time. A further, later analysis showed that HLA-associated TCR beta chains (compared with equally common others) were more clonally expanded. Exclusion as indistinguishable affected some V segments, including TRBV6-2 and TRBV6-3.

The source is a woman aged 18-30 years in good health and CMV-seronegative. The rearrangement links TRBV10-3 to TRBJ1-2, with 7 bases identical to TRBD1. Input material: PBMCs. Here the CDR3 DNA reads TGTGCCATCAGTGAGGGACAGGAATCTAACTATGGCTACACCTTC. Translating it yields CAISEGQESNYGYTF.